This TCR beta chain was sequenced during a study of early T cells in non-severe SARS-CoV-2 infection. TCRdb itself ran the 5' RACE reads through MiXCR, one entry per CDR3 protein. The sample includes some 30,000 distinct CDR3 sequences, roughly 6.6% of them seen just once. CDR3 length: 18 residues. V lost 6 bases and J 1 base, leaving 21 bases between the germline ends. Germline CDR1 LNHNV, CDR2 YYDKDF (reference sequence). The clonotype originates from an adult who was a healthcare worker with PCR-confirmed SARS-CoV-2 infection or an uninfected control (not recorded which). The sample was whole blood. V gene TRBV15 combines with J gene TRBJ2-2; D call uncertain. DNA for the CDR3: TGTGCCACCAGAGATTGGCAGCCCGGAACATTGAACACCGGGGAGCTGTTTTTT. This codes for CATRDWQPGTLNTGELFF.